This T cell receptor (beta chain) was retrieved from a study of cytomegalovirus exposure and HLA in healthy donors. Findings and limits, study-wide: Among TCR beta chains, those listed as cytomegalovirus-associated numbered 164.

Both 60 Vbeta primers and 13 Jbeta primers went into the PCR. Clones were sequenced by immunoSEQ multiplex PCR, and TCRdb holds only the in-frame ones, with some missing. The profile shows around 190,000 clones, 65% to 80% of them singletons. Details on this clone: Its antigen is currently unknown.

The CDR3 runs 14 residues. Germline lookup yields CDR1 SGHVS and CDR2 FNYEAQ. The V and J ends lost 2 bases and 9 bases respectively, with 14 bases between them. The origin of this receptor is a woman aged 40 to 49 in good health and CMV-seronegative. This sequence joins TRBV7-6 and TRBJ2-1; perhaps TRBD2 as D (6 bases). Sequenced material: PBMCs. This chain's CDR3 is CASSLLQPGGEQFF. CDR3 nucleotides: TGTGCCAGCAGCTTACTTCAGCCCGGGGGTGAGCAGTTCTTC.